This TCR beta chain was recorded in a study of read filtering for tumor transcriptome and immune sequencing. About the study: Revised staging placed fewer than ten patients in R-ISS I, 15 to 20 in II, more than five in III. After DNase treatment, RNA was made into whole-transcriptome libraries. Study-level points and caveats: In IR-seq, single-read clonotypes were roughly 80% of clonotypes but approximately 3.5% of reads. IR-seq and RNA-seq agreed better without single-read clonotypes.

There are many counts of this clonotype. Antigen: not known. Molecular barcoded adaptors covering alpha/delta and beta/gamma chains were used on about 390 ng RNA. In TCRdb, the reads were re-called with MiXCR into one record per CDR3 protein. The profile covers under 150,000 distinct CDR3 sequences, with less than 15% appearing a single time and around 8.3% taken by the ten largest. CDR1 and CDR2 (germline): SEHNR, FQNEAQ (reference sequence). The CDR3 has 15 residues. Deletions cut 1 base from V and 2 bases from J, with 10 bases between. This sequence joins TRBV7-9 and TRBJ2-3, with D maybe TRBD1 (5 bases). The sequencing input was a population of CD138-negative cells sorted from bone marrow. The sequence was collected from a donor aged 40 or over with multiple myeloma. The CDR3: CASSLEPRATDTQYF. The CDR3, as DNA: TGTGCCAGCAGCTTAGAGCCCAGGGCCACAGATACGCAGTATTTT.